The 12 T cell receptor beta chains below all came from one sample that was sequenced in a study of shared clonotypes between healthy human individuals. Sequenced by immunoSEQ multiplex PCR; TCRdb stores in-frame clones only, minus some. The data show some 2.1 million clones, with 85% to 95% seen just once and 0.13% held by the top ten. The sample comprised naive CD4+ T cells sorted from blood. Sample subset: CD45RA+ positively selected. Receptors were obtained from a man younger than 30 in good health.

A few counts support this clone. The rearrangement links TRBV28 to TRBJ1-5; D is unclear. Per the germline V gene, CDR1 is MDHEN and CDR2 is SYDVKM. The CDR3 sequence is 13 residues long. The V end was cut by 7 bases, the J end by 3 bases, with 10 bases between. The CDR3 is CASITGSNQPQHF. The CDR3, as DNA: TGTGCCAGCATCACGGGGTCCAATCAGCCCCAGCATTTT. Full variable domain (outside the CDR3, taken from reference TRBV28 and TRBJ1-5): DVKVTQSSRYLVKRTGEKVFLECVQDMDHENMFWYRQDPGLGLRLIYFSYDVKMKEKGDIPEGYSVSREKKERFSLILESASTNQTSMYLCASITGSNQPQHFGDGTRLSIL.

The gene calls are TRBV2 and TRBJ1-5; 8 bases are a match to TRBD1. CDR3 length: 13 amino acids. Germline CDR1 SNHLY, CDR2 FYNNEI. Unmatched junction bases numbered 5, after V lost 10 bases and J lost 3 bases. In DNA, the CDR3 is TGTGCCACAGGACAGGGTAACAATCAGCCCCAGCATTTT. It specifies CATGQGNNQPQHF. Full variable domain (missing parts from reference TRBV2 and TRBJ1-5): EPEVTQTPSHQVTQMGQEVILRCVPISNHLYFYWYRQILGQKVEFLVSFYNNEISEKSEIFDDQFSVERPDGSNFTLKIRSTKLEDSAMYFCATGQGNNQPQHFGDGTRLSIL.

Details on this clone: Other DNA sequences of this sample code for an identical CDR3. The chain is built from TRBV7-9 and TRBJ1-4, with 8 bases lining up with TRBD1. This CDR3 is built from 14 residues. Unmatched junction bases numbered 4, after V lost 5 bases and J lost 5 bases. Germline V gene sequence: CDR1 SEHNR, CDR2 FQNEAQ (reference sequence). The CDR3 here is CASSLRQGNEKLFF. DNA for the CDR3: TGTGCCAGCAGCCTCCGACAGGGGAATGAAAAACTGTTTTTT.

The gene calls are TRBV2 and TRBJ2-3, with D unresolved. Trimming removed 1 base from V and 10 bases from J, with 9 bases in between. From germline, CDR1 is SNHLY and CDR2 FYNNEI. The CDR3 covers 12 residues. The CDR3 region is CASSEEVLSQYF. The DNA for the CDR3 is TGTGCCAGCAGTGAAGAAGTATTATCGCAGTATTTT.

The V call is TRBV29-1, the J call TRBJ2-1, with 16 bases aligning to TRBD2. Germline CDR1 reads SQVTM; CDR2 reads ANQGSEA. The CDR3 loop spans 17 amino acids. V was pared by 4 bases and J by 9 bases, with 12 bases of the junction left unmatched. In nucleotides, the CDR3 is TGCAGCGTTGCCACCCCCGGGACTAGCGGGGGGGCGATTGAGCAGTTCTTC. Amino acid sequence: CSVATPGTSGGAIEQFF.

This chain joins TRBV5-1 and TRBJ2-2; 10 nucleotides agree with TRBD1. V was clipped by 3 bases and J by 4 bases; unmatched bases: 6. The CDR3 sequence is 16 residues long. Germline V gives CDR1 SGHRS, CDR2 YFSETQ. Written as DNA, the CDR3 is TGCGCCAGCAGCTGGAGGGACAGGGGTGGCACCGGGGAGCTGTTTTTT. This gives the protein CASSWRDRGGTGELFF. Filled out from reference TRBV5-1 and TRBJ2-2, the complete variable domain reads KAGVTQTPRYLIKTRGQQVTLSCSPISGHRSVSWYQQTPGQGLQFLFEYFSETQRNKGNFPGRFSGRQFSNSRSEMNVSTLELGDSALYLCASSWRDRGGTGELFFGEGSRLTVL.

The chain couples TRBV28 to TRBJ2-7; 7 nucleotides align to TRBD1. Losses at the gene ends were 5 bases for V and 9 bases for J; bases not matched to a gene: 13. This CDR3 has 14 amino acids. Looked up from germline, CDR1 is MDHEN and CDR2 is SYDVKM. CDR3: CASSPWDSPSGQYF. DNA of the CDR3: TGTGCCAGCAGTCCTTGGGACAGCCCCTCTGGGCAGTACTTC.

The genes are TRBV19 and TRBJ2-3; D gene ambiguous. The CDR3 runs to 12 residues. V lost 6 bases and J 4 bases, leaving 8 bases between the germline ends. CDR1 is LNHDA and CDR2 is SQIVND in the germline V gene (reference sequence). CDR3 sequence: CASRSTADTQYF. DNA of the CDR3: TGTGCCAGTAGGTCGACTGCAGATACGCAGTATTTT.

CDR3 amino acids: CSVLDRGDYGYTF. In nucleotides, the CDR3 is TGCAGCGTTTTGGACAGGGGAGACTATGGCTACACCTTC. The V gene is TRBV29-1, the J gene TRBJ1-2, with 9 bases aligning to TRBD1. Per germline, CDR1 SQVTM and CDR2 ANQGSEA. Trimming removed 5 bases from V and 3 bases from J; junction bases left unmatched: 4. The CDR3 is made up of 13 amino acids.

The chain has TRBV10-3 and TRBJ2-5, with TRBD2 identical over 10 bases. V lost 4 bases, J lost 5 bases, and 1 base stayed unmatched. Germline V gene lookup returns CDR1 ENHRY and CDR2 SYGVKD. The CDR3 extends over 13 amino acids. The CDR3 is CAISGAGGETQYF. DNA for the CDR3: TGTGCCATCAGTGGAGCGGGAGGGGAGACCCAGTACTTC.

The chain couples TRBV6-1 to TRBJ2-7, with 7 bases that match TRBD1. Germline trimming cut 7 bases from V and 3 bases from J; bases unmatched to any gene: 9. Looked up from germline, CDR1 is MNHNS and CDR2 is SASEGT. The CDR3 runs 14 residues. The CDR3 here is CASTGTVNRYEQYF. In DNA form, the CDR3 reads TGTGCCAGCACCGGGACAGTAAACCGCTACGAGCAGTACTTC.

The chain carries TRBV5-6 and TRBJ2-3; no firm D call. CDR1 SGHDT and CDR2 YYEEEE come from the germline V gene. V was trimmed by 2 bases and J by 2 bases, leaving 9 bases between them. CDR3 length equals 14 residues. In nucleotides, the CDR3 is TGTGCCAGCAGCTTAGTGACATCCACAGATACGCAGTATTTT. Its protein product is CASSLVTSTDTQYF.